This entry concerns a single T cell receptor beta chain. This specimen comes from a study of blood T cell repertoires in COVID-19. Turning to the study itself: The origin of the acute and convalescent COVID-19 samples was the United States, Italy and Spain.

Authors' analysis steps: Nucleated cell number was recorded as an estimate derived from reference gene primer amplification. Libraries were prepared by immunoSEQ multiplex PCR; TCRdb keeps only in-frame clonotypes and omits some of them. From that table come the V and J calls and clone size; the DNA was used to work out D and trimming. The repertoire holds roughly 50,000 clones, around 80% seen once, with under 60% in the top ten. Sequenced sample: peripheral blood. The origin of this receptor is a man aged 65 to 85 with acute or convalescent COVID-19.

The CDR3 DNA is TGTGCCACCAGCAGAGATGGGGGGAACCAAGAGACCCAGTACTTC. The encoded protein is CATSRDGGNQETQYF. V is TRBV15 and J is TRBJ2-5, with D perhaps matching TRBD2 (6 bases). The ends were cut back, 0 bases at V and 0 bases at J, with 8 bases in the middle. The CDR3 runs 15 residues. In germline, CDR1 is LNHNV, CDR2 YYDKDF (reference sequence).